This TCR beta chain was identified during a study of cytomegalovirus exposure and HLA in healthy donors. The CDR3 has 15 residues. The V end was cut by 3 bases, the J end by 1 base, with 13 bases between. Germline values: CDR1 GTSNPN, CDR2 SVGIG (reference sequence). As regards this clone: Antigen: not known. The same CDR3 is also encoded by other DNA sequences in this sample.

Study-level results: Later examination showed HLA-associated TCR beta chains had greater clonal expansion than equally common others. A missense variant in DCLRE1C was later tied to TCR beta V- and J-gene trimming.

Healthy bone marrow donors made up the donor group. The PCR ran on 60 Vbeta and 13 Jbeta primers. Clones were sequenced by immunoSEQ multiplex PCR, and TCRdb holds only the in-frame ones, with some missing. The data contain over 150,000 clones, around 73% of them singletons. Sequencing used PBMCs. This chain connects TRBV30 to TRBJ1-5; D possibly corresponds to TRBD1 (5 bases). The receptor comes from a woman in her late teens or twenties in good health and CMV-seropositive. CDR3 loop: CAWRLQGGSNQPQHF. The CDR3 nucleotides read TGTGCCTGGAGACTTCAGGGAGGAAGCAATCAGCCCCAGCATTTT.